Sequencing of this T cell receptor beta chain was carried out in a study of blood T cell repertoires in COVID-19. Sequenced by immunoSEQ multiplex PCR; TCRdb stores in-frame clones only, minus some. This sample carries tens of thousands of clones, 65% to 85% of them seen once, and the ten largest clones take approximately 2.5%. Unmatched junction bases numbered 5, after V lost 3 bases and J lost 0 bases. The CDR3 consists of 15 residues. Looked up from germline, CDR1 is MNHEY and CDR2 is SMNVEV (reference sequence). The J gene is TRBJ2-7, the V gene TRBV27; TRBD2 matches at 7 bases. Sequenced: peripheral blood. The TCR was taken from an elderly man with active or convalescent COVID-19. In DNA, the CDR3 is TGTGCCAGCAGTTTGTCACTAGCGCGCTCCTACGAGCAGTACTTC. This encodes CASSLSLARSYEQYF.